This T cell receptor (beta chain) was captured in a study of T-cell memory formation after mild COVID-19. Study-level information: Most TCR clusters belonged to a single donor. Overall study results and limits: Those CD4+ clones that contracted were mainly in CM and EM (CD8+ ones in EMRA). Researchers found some responding clones in pre-infection memory, a sign that cross-reactive memory joined.

TCR alpha and TCR beta cDNA libraries carrying sample barcodes and UMIs were produced by 5'RACE using constant-segment primers. TCRdb redid the calling of the 5' RACE reads with MiXCR, one entry per CDR3 protein. In the table there are fewer than 700,000 distinct CDR3 sequences, about a sixth of which are singletons. Per germline, CDR1 SGDLS and CDR2 YYNGEE. J lost 4 bases, V lost 0 bases, and 9 bases had no gene match. This CDR3 is 17 amino acids long. This clonotype has just a few counts. Its antigen is not known. The clonotype originates from an adult woman who had mild COVID-19 (a few samples of this study predate the infection). Cell type and time point are not known. This rearrangement joins TRBV9 to TRBJ2-2, with TRBD2 matching 7 bases. The sequenced sample consisted of PBMCs or a T cell subset sorted from them (not recorded which). CDR3 in amino acids: CASSVVTSGALTGELFF. The CDR3 DNA is TGTGCCAGCAGCGTAGTTACCAGCGGGGCCCTCACCGGGGAGCTGTTTTTT.